These T cell receptor beta chains were read from a single sample in a study of shared clonotypes between healthy human individuals. Only in-frame clones appear in the TCRdb table, and some are missing; sequencing was by immunoSEQ multiplex PCR. The sample records around 620,000 clones, approximately 95% being singletons. Sample: naive CD8+ T cells sorted from blood. These TCRs come from a woman in her twenties or thirties in good health. CDR3s include the opening cysteine and the closing phenylalanine or tryptophan. D genes are given only for firm matches. Clone size is given for some rows only: seen once, a few or many times, or a class if the clone is expanded.

j_call: TRBJ2-1; clone_size: once; v_call: TRBV12-5; d_call: TRBD2; cdr3_aa: CASAPGLAGGSVNEQFF; cdr3_nt: TGTGCTAGTGCCCCGGGACTAGCGGGAGGATCCGTCAATGAGCAGTTCTTC
j_call: TRBJ2-1; clone_size: .; v_call: TRBV28; d_call: .; cdr3_aa: CASSIPLPLNEQFF; cdr3_nt: TGTGCCAGCAGTATCCCTCTGCCTCTTAATGAGCAGTTCTTC
j_call: TRBJ2-7; clone_size: .; v_call: TRBV29-1; d_call: TRBD1; cdr3_aa: CSVEDGQASYEQYF; cdr3_nt: TGCAGCGTTGAAGATGGACAGGCATCCTACGAGCAGTACTTC
j_call: TRBJ2-7; clone_size: .; v_call: TRBV2; d_call: TRBD1; cdr3_aa: CASSDGTGRYEQYF; cdr3_nt: TGTGCCAGCAGTGATGGGACAGGGAGGTACGAGCAGTACTTC
j_call: TRBJ1-1; clone_size: .; v_call: TRBV19; d_call: TRBD1; cdr3_aa: CASSPRQGRSTEAFF; cdr3_nt: TGTGCCAGTAGTCCTCGACAGGGGAGAAGCACTGAAGCTTTCTTT
j_call: TRBJ2-5; clone_size: .; v_call: TRBV5-4; d_call: TRBD2; cdr3_aa: CASSSFSGTTQETQYF; cdr3_nt: TGTGCCAGCAGCTCGTTTAGCGGGACGACCCAAGAGACCCAGTACTTC
j_call: TRBJ2-1; clone_size: .; v_call: TRBV9; d_call: TRBD1; cdr3_aa: CASSVEGTGEEDEQFF; cdr3_nt: TGTGCCAGCAGCGTAGAAGGGACAGGGGAGGAGGATGAGCAGTTCTTC
j_call: TRBJ2-1; clone_size: .; v_call: TRBV19; d_call: .; cdr3_aa: CASSIDIGGYNEQFF; cdr3_nt: TGTGCCAGTAGTATAGATATCGGCGGATACAATGAGCAGTTCTTC
j_call: TRBJ2-5; clone_size: .; v_call: TRBV9; d_call: .; cdr3_aa: CASSVEGGGETQYF; cdr3_nt: TGTGCCAGCAGCGTAGAGGGCGGTGGGGAGACCCAGTACTTC
j_call: TRBJ2-7; clone_size: .; v_call: TRBV29-1; d_call: TRBD2; cdr3_aa: CSIWTSVSYEQYF; cdr3_nt: TGCAGCATTTGGACTAGCGTCTCCTACGAGCAGTACTTC
j_call: TRBJ2-7; clone_size: .; v_call: TRBV10-3; d_call: TRBD2; cdr3_aa: CAISDALAGTYEQYF; cdr3_nt: TGTGCCATCAGTGACGCACTAGCGGGAACCTACGAGCAGTACTTC
j_call: TRBJ2-7; clone_size: .; v_call: TRBV2; d_call: .; cdr3_aa: CASSEGFYEQYF; cdr3_nt: TGTGCCAGCAGTGAAGGCTTCTACGAGCAGTACTTC
j_call: TRBJ1-1; clone_size: .; v_call: TRBV7-9; d_call: .; cdr3_aa: CASSLVLNTEAFF; cdr3_nt: TGTGCCAGCAGCTTAGTTTTGAACACTGAAGCTTTCTTT
j_call: TRBJ2-7; clone_size: .; v_call: TRBV28; d_call: .; cdr3_aa: CASSLPDRPGGEQYF; cdr3_nt: TGTGCCAGCAGTTTACCTGACAGACCGGGTGGTGAGCAGTACTTC
j_call: TRBJ2-1; clone_size: .; v_call: TRBV10-3; d_call: TRBD1; cdr3_aa: CANRDRVSDEQFF; cdr3_nt: TGTGCCAACCGGGACAGGGTTTCCGATGAGCAGTTCTTC
j_call: TRBJ2-3; clone_size: .; v_call: TRBV4-1; d_call: .; cdr3_aa: CASSQGYGLLDTQYF; cdr3_nt: TGCGCCAGCAGCCAGGGGTATGGGCTCTTAGATACGCAGTATTTT
j_call: TRBJ2-7; clone_size: .; v_call: TRBV28; d_call: TRBD2; cdr3_aa: CASTLSSGSFHEQYF; cdr3_nt: TGTGCCAGCACCTTATCTAGCGGGAGTTTTCACGAGCAGTACTTC
j_call: TRBJ2-7; clone_size: once; v_call: TRBV5-4; d_call: TRBD2; cdr3_aa: CASSFRTSGTGEQYF; cdr3_nt: TGTGCCAGCAGCTTTAGGACTAGCGGGACGGGCGAGCAGTACTTC
j_call: TRBJ2-2; clone_size: .; v_call: TRBV5-1; d_call: .; cdr3_aa: CASSLGFTRDEDTGELFF; cdr3_nt: TGCGCCAGCAGCTTGGGGTTTACCCGCGACGAGGATACCGGGGAGCTGTTTTTT
j_call: TRBJ2-7; clone_size: .; v_call: TRBV28; d_call: .; cdr3_aa: CASSFDLSYEQYF; cdr3_nt: TGTGCCAGCAGTTTTGACCTCTCCTACGAGCAGTACTTC
j_call: TRBJ1-5; clone_size: once; v_call: TRBV19; d_call: TRBD1; cdr3_aa: CASRAGTGIYSNQPQHF; cdr3_nt: TGTGCCAGTAGGGCCGGGACAGGGATTTATAGCAATCAGCCCCAGCATTTT
j_call: TRBJ2-1; clone_size: .; v_call: TRBV9; d_call: TRBD2; cdr3_aa: CASSVLAGGPSEQFF; cdr3_nt: TGTGCCAGCAGCGTATTAGCGGGAGGGCCGAGTGAGCAGTTCTTC
j_call: TRBJ2-7; clone_size: .; v_call: TRBV15; d_call: TRBD1; cdr3_aa: CATSSPRDSFYEQYF; cdr3_nt: TGTGCCACCAGCAGCCCAAGGGACAGCTTCTACGAGCAGTACTTC
j_call: TRBJ2-1; clone_size: .; v_call: TRBV7-8; d_call: .; cdr3_aa: CASSLEPGDYNEQFF; cdr3_nt: TGTGCCAGCAGCTTAGAGCCAGGGGATTACAATGAGCAGTTCTTC
j_call: TRBJ1-2; clone_size: .; v_call: TRBV18; d_call: TRBD1; cdr3_aa: CASSIGTANYGYTF; cdr3_nt: TGTGCCAGCTCGATAGGGACAGCTAACTATGGCTACACCTTC
j_call: TRBJ2-2; clone_size: .; v_call: TRBV5-4; d_call: TRBD2; cdr3_aa: CASSLASGMNTGELFF; cdr3_nt: TGTGCCAGCAGCTTGGCAAGCGGGATGAACACCGGGGAGCTGTTTTTT
j_call: TRBJ2-1; clone_size: .; v_call: TRBV19; d_call: TRBD2; cdr3_aa: CASSAPLGREAPNEQFF; cdr3_nt: TGTGCCAGTAGTGCCCCTTTGGGGCGGGAGGCCCCAAATGAGCAGTTCTTC
j_call: TRBJ2-7; clone_size: few; v_call: TRBV7-6; d_call: .; cdr3_aa: CASSLAGTPYEQYF; cdr3_nt: TGTGCCAGCAGCTTAGCAGGGACTCCCTACGAGCAGTACTTC
j_call: TRBJ2-2; clone_size: .; v_call: TRBV10-2; d_call: TRBD2; cdr3_aa: CASSPLAGGPSGELFF; cdr3_nt: TGCGCCAGCAGCCCACTAGCGGGAGGGCCAAGCGGGGAGCTGTTTTTT
j_call: TRBJ2-7; clone_size: .; v_call: TRBV28; d_call: TRBD1; cdr3_aa: CASRSTGLSSYEQYF; cdr3_nt: TGTGCCAGCAGATCGACAGGGTTGAGCTCCTACGAGCAGTACTTC
j_call: TRBJ2-7; clone_size: .; v_call: TRBV6-5; d_call: .; cdr3_aa: CASSYVGPSYEQYF; cdr3_nt: TGTGCCAGCAGTTACGTGGGCCCTAGCTACGAGCAGTACTTC
j_call: TRBJ2-5; clone_size: .; v_call: TRBV15; d_call: .; cdr3_aa: CATSRDSVRSEETQYF; cdr3_nt: TGTGCCACCAGCAGAGATAGTGTCCGATCGGAGGAGACCCAGTACTTC
j_call: TRBJ2-1; clone_size: .; v_call: TRBV6-6; d_call: TRBD2; cdr3_aa: CASSSHSGGPYNEQFF; cdr3_nt: TGTGCCAGCAGTTCCCATAGCGGGGGACCCTACAATGAGCAGTTCTTC
j_call: TRBJ2-6; clone_size: .; v_call: TRBV19; d_call: TRBD2; cdr3_aa: CASSITSGVSSGANVLTF; cdr3_nt: TGTGCCAGTAGTATTACTAGCGGTGTAAGCTCTGGGGCCAACGTCCTGACTTTC
j_call: TRBJ2-2; clone_size: .; v_call: TRBV19; d_call: .; cdr3_aa: CASSILLGSGELFF; cdr3_nt: TGTGCCAGTAGTATCCTATTAGGTTCCGGGGAGCTGTTTTTT
j_call: TRBJ2-7; clone_size: .; v_call: TRBV28; d_call: TRBD2; cdr3_aa: CASSDYPGGSYEQYF; cdr3_nt: TGTGCCAGCAGTGACTACCCGGGGGGCTCCTACGAGCAGTACTTC
j_call: TRBJ2-7; clone_size: .; v_call: TRBV20-1; d_call: .; cdr3_aa: CSARRSYEQYF; cdr3_nt: TGCAGTGCTAGACGGAGCTACGAGCAGTACTTC
j_call: TRBJ2-1; clone_size: .; v_call: TRBV5-6; d_call: .; cdr3_aa: CASSFKRRQINEQFF; cdr3_nt: TGTGCCAGCAGCTTCAAGCGGAGACAGATTAATGAGCAGTTCTTC
j_call: TRBJ2-1; clone_size: once; v_call: TRBV14; d_call: .; cdr3_aa: CASSQGRAAYNEQFF; cdr3_nt: TGTGCCAGCAGCCAAGGGAGGGCTGCCTACAATGAGCAGTTCTTC
j_call: TRBJ1-1; clone_size: once; v_call: TRBV27; d_call: .; cdr3_aa: CASSLSGFLKDTEAFF; cdr3_nt: TGTGCCAGCAGTTTATCGGGCTTCCTTAAGGACACTGAAGCTTTCTTT
j_call: TRBJ2-7; clone_size: once; v_call: TRBV7-8; d_call: .; cdr3_aa: CASSPTPGSFSTYEQYF; cdr3_nt: TGTGCCAGCAGCCCTACCCCAGGCTCGTTCTCCACCTACGAGCAGTACTTC
j_call: TRBJ2-7; clone_size: few; v_call: TRBV7-2; d_call: .; cdr3_aa: CASSLEDYNYEDYEQYF; cdr3_nt: TGTGCCAGCAGCTTAGAAGACTATAACTACGAGGACTACGAGCAGTACTTC
j_call: TRBJ2-3; clone_size: .; v_call: TRBV2; d_call: TRBD2; cdr3_aa: CASSATSGRSDTQYF; cdr3_nt: TGTGCCAGCAGTGCGACTAGCGGGAGGTCAGATACGCAGTATTTT
j_call: TRBJ1-4; clone_size: .; v_call: TRBV4-2; d_call: TRBD1; cdr3_aa: CASSQAYRDRVEKLFF; cdr3_nt: TGTGCCAGCAGCCAAGCATACCGGGACAGGGTAGAAAAACTGTTTTTT
j_call: TRBJ1-1; clone_size: .; v_call: TRBV10-1; d_call: .; cdr3_aa: CASSEKAGGNTEAFF; cdr3_nt: TGCGCCAGCAGTGAGAAAGCGGGGGGGAACACTGAAGCTTTCTTT
j_call: TRBJ2-7; clone_size: .; v_call: TRBV7-2; d_call: .; cdr3_aa: CASSFGTNPSYEQYF; cdr3_nt: TGTGCCAGCAGCTTCGGGACAAATCCTTCCTACGAGCAGTACTTC
j_call: TRBJ2-7; clone_size: .; v_call: TRBV5-4; d_call: .; cdr3_aa: CASSLWSLAHEQYF; cdr3_nt: TGTGCCAGCAGCTTGTGGAGTCTAGCTCACGAGCAGTACTTC
j_call: TRBJ2-1; clone_size: .; v_call: TRBV29-1; d_call: .; cdr3_aa: CSVDRGHGDNEQFF; cdr3_nt: TGCAGCGTTGATCGCGGACACGGGGACAATGAGCAGTTCTTC
j_call: TRBJ2-7; clone_size: .; v_call: TRBV4-1; d_call: .; cdr3_aa: CASSQGGSGDEYF; cdr3_nt: TGCGCCAGCAGCCAAGGAGGTAGCGGAGATGAGTACTTC
j_call: TRBJ2-7; clone_size: .; v_call: TRBV28; d_call: .; cdr3_aa: CASSSLIERAGDEQYF; cdr3_nt: TGTGCCAGCAGTTCCCTCATCGAGCGAGCTGGGGACGAGCAGTACTTC
j_call: TRBJ2-1; clone_size: .; v_call: TRBV27; d_call: TRBD2; cdr3_aa: CASSPGTSGMKEQFF; cdr3_nt: TGTGCCAGCAGTCCCGGGACTAGCGGGATGAAAGAGCAGTTCTTC
j_call: TRBJ2-3; clone_size: .; v_call: TRBV28; d_call: TRBD2; cdr3_aa: CASSMTSSGDTQYF; cdr3_nt: TGTGCCAGCAGTATGACTAGCTCCGGAGATACGCAGTATTTT
j_call: TRBJ2-7; clone_size: .; v_call: TRBV2; d_call: .; cdr3_aa: CASSETGNEQYF; cdr3_nt: TGTGCCAGCAGTGAAACAGGGAACGAGCAGTACTTC
j_call: TRBJ2-2; clone_size: .; v_call: TRBV29-1; d_call: TRBD2; cdr3_aa: CSAASSGRGGTGELFF; cdr3_nt: TGCAGCGCCGCTTCTAGCGGGAGAGGGGGCACCGGGGAGCTGTTTTTT
j_call: TRBJ2-7; clone_size: .; v_call: TRBV27; d_call: TRBD2; cdr3_aa: CASGTGLAGGQRMKQYF; cdr3_nt: TGTGCCAGCGGAACCGGACTAGCGGGAGGTCAAAGGATGAAGCAGTACTTC
j_call: TRBJ2-7; clone_size: .; v_call: TRBV6-5; d_call: TRBD2; cdr3_aa: CASSYTSGRYEQYF; cdr3_nt: TGTGCCAGCAGTTACACTAGCGGGCGATACGAGCAGTACTTC
j_call: TRBJ2-1; clone_size: once; v_call: TRBV2; d_call: .; cdr3_aa: CASLGRGGSRYEQFF; cdr3_nt: TGTGCCAGCCTAGGGAGGGGGGGGAGTAGGTATGAGCAGTTCTTC
j_call: TRBJ2-1; clone_size: .; v_call: TRBV11-2; d_call: .; cdr3_aa: CASSSLLGARNEQFF; cdr3_nt: TGTGCCAGCAGTTCATTACTGGGGGCAAGGAATGAGCAGTTCTTC
j_call: TRBJ1-1; clone_size: .; v_call: TRBV4-1; d_call: .; cdr3_aa: CASSGGLRGVNTEAFF; cdr3_nt: TGCGCCAGCAGCGGAGGCCTGAGGGGCGTGAACACTGAAGCTTTCTTT